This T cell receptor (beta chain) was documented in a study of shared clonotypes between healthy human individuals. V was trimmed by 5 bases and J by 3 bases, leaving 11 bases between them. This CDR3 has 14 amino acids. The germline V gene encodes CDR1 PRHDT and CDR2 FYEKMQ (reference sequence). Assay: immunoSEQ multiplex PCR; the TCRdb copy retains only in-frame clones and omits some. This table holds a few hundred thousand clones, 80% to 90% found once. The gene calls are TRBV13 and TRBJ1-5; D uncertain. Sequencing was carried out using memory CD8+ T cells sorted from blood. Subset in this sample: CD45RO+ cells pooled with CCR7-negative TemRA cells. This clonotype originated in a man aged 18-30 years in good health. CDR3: CASSISGANQPQHF. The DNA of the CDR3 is TGTGCCAGCAGCATCTCAGGTGCCAATCAGCCCCAGCATTTT.